This T cell receptor (beta chain) was sequenced during a study of cytomegalovirus exposure and HLA in healthy donors. Turning to this clone: Antigen specificity is unknown. Germline and junction disagree at one end, which may indicate a read error.

Overall study findings and caveats: The Asian-associated ancestry cluster reportedly had fewer N-insertions than the roughly 670-donor mean in a later analysis. TCR beta chains numbering approximately 150 were designated cytomegalovirus-associated. Follow-up analysis seemed to connect common viral pathogens with several of the most significant clusters identified. Presence/absence comparisons presumed near-even sequencing depth among donors.

The CDR3 sequence is 14 residues long. Per germline, CDR1 SGDLS and CDR2 YYNGEE. The PCR contained 60 Vbeta and 13 Jbeta primers. The protocol was immunoSEQ multiplex PCR, while the TCRdb copy is restricted to in-frame clones and leaves out a portion. The sample has 150,000 to 200,000 clones; roughly 81% are singletons. V is TRBV9 and J is TRBJ2-6; 8 bases match TRBD1. The sequenced material came from PBMCs. This TCR was recovered from a man between 18 and 35 years old in good health and CMV-seropositive. As DNA, the CDR3 is TGTGCCAGCAGCCCAGGACAGGGAACCAACGGCCTGACTTTC. Translation gives CASSPGQGTNGLTF.